The rows below give T cell receptor beta chains drawn from one sample of a study of blood T cell repertoires in COVID-19. Produced via immunoSEQ multiplex PCR; TCRdb's table is partial and in-frame only. The sample lists 85,000 to 120,000 clones; 76% were seen once. Sequences were obtained from peripheral blood. Receptors were obtained from an elderly man with COVID-19, enrolled during active disease. The CDR3 runs from the conserved cysteine through the conserved F or W. The D gene is left open where the match is weak. Clone size is shown for a subset of rows, as once, few, many or a class of expanded clone.

>TRBD2|TRBV5-1|TRBJ2-3|-
TGCGCCAGCGGGGGGTCGGGACTAGCGGGAGGAGCAGATACGCAGTATTTT
CASGGSGLAGGADTQYF
>TRBD1|TRBV19|TRBJ1-5|-
TGTGCCAGTAGTATTAAGCAGGGGGCAGATGGGAGCAATCAGCCCCAGCATTTT
CASSIKQGADGSNQPQHF
>-|TRBV10-3|TRBJ2-6|-
TGTGCCATCAGAGCCTCCTCACCAGGACAGATGGCTGGGGCCAACGTCCTGACTTTC
CAIRASSPGQMAGANVLTF
>TRBD2|TRBV11-2|TRBJ2-3|-
TGTGCCAGCAGCGCTTTTAGCGGGAGGACTAGCACAGATACGCAGTATTTT
CASSAFSGRTSTDTQYF
>-|TRBV10-3|TRBJ2-1|-
TGTGCCATCAGTGACAGGGACAATGAGCAGTTCTTC
CAISDRDNEQFF
>-|TRBV11-2|TRBJ2-7|-
TGTGCCAGCAGCGACCCGACTAGTCACTCCTACGAGCAGTACTTC
CASSDPTSHSYEQYF
>-|TRBV19|TRBJ1-2|-
TGTGCCAGTAGTATCCTGGACACTAACTATGGCTACACCTTC
CASSILDTNYGYTF
>TRBD2|TRBV27|TRBJ2-2|-
TGTGCCAGCAGTTTATCGGGACTAGCGGGTTTGACCCGCCGTAGCACCGGGGAGCTGTTTTTT
CASSLSGLAGLTRRSTGELFF
>TRBD1|TRBV5-1|TRBJ2-5|-
TGCGCCAGCAGCTTAGGGACAGGCCCTCAAGAGACCCAGTACTTC
CASSLGTGPQETQYF
>-|TRBV2|TRBJ2-1|-
TGTGCCAGCAGAAGCATTGACGGGAGCTCCTACAATGAGCAGTTCTTC
CASRSIDGSSYNEQFF
>-|TRBV5-1|TRBJ1-1|-
TGCGCCAGCAGTCCTCAGCCAGGGCTTCTGAACACTGAAGCTTTCTTT
CASSPQPGLLNTEAFF
>-|TRBV14|TRBJ2-1|few
TGTGCCAGCAGCCCTCTCCTCACGAGCTCCTACAATGAGCAGTTCTTC
CASSPLLTSSYNEQFF
>TRBD1|TRBV28|TRBJ1-2|-
TGTGCCACCGAGACAGGGACCTCTAACTATGGCTACACCTTC
CATETGTSNYGYTF
>-|TRBV5-1|TRBJ2-3|-
TGCGCCAGCAGCTTGGATAGCGGCAGCACAGATACGCAGTATTTT
CASSLDSGSTDTQYF
>-|TRBV2|TRBJ1-5|-
TGTGCCAGCAGTGTACGGGGGGCGCGAGGCAATCAGCCCCAGCATTTT
CASSVRGARGNQPQHF
>-|TRBV6-1|TRBJ2-7|-
TGTGCCAGCAGTGAGAGTGGGCCCTTAGAGCAGTACTTC
CASSESGPLEQYF
>-|TRBV5-1|TRBJ2-3|-
TGCGCCAGCAGCTGGGGGGACAGCGCTAGCACAGATACGCAGTATTTT
CASSWGDSASTDTQYF
>-|TRBV5-4|TRBJ2-1|-
TGTGCCAGCAGCTTGGGGGGGCAGGGTTCATACAATGAGCAGTTCTTC
CASSLGGQGSYNEQFF
>-|TRBV21-1|TRBJ1-4|once
TGTGCCAGCAGCCCCTTGAATGAAAAACTGTTTTTT
CASSPLNEKLFF
>-|TRBV28|TRBJ1-3|-
TGTGCCAGCATTAACTCTGGAAACACCATATATTTT
CASINSGNTIYF
>-|TRBV11-3|TRBJ2-1|-
TGTGCCAGCAGCCGGGGGTCCTCGAGCTCCTACAATGAGCAGTTCTTC
CASSRGSSSSYNEQFF
>-|TRBV2|TRBJ2-2|-
TGTGCCAGCACGGGACAACCCACCGGGGAGCTGTTTTTT
CASTGQPTGELFF
>TRBD2|TRBV11-2|TRBJ2-2|-
TGTGCCAGCAGCTTAAGTTCACTAGCGCAGAACACCGGGGAGCTGTTTTTT
CASSLSSLAQNTGELFF
>TRBD1|TRBV9|TRBJ1-1|-
TGTGCCAGCAGCGAAACAGGGGTCAACACTGAAGCTTTCTTT
CASSETGVNTEAFF
>-|TRBV7-3|TRBJ1-1|few
TGTGCCAGCAGCTTAGAAGGACAGAACACTGAAGCTTTCTTT
CASSLEGQNTEAFF
>TRBD2|TRBV3-1/TRBV3-2|TRBJ2-3|-
TGTGCCAGCAGCCCCCGACTAGCGGGAGGTACAGATACGCAGTATTTT
CASSPRLAGGTDTQYF
>-|TRBV11-2|TRBJ1-1|-
TGTGCCAGCAGCCGAGTTCTAGGTCTGAACACTGAAGCTTTCTTT
CASSRVLGLNTEAFF
>TRBD1|TRBV5-1|TRBJ1-5|-
TGCGCCAGCAGCTTGGGGACAGGGGGCAGTCAGCCCCAGCATTTT
CASSLGTGGSQPQHF
>-|TRBV6-5|TRBJ2-3|-
TGTGCCAGCAGTTCCCCGGGTTCAGATACGCAGTATTTT
CASSSPGSDTQYF
>-|TRBV3-1/TRBV3-2|TRBJ1-3|few
TGTGCCAGCAGCCATGAGTCCCGCGGAAACACCATATATTTT
CASSHESRGNTIYF
>-|TRBV3-1/TRBV3-2|TRBJ2-3|-
TGTGCCAGCAGCTCGGACTCAAGAGACACGGATACGCAGTATTTT
CASSSDSRDTDTQYF
>TRBD2|TRBV19|TRBJ2-7|-
TGTGCCAGTAGTATACCGGCTAGCGGGACCCACGAGCAGTACTTC
CASSIPASGTHEQYF
>TRBD1|TRBV7-9|TRBJ1-5|-
TGTGCCAGCAGCCGGACAGGGGGCGGTAATCAGCCCCAGCATTTT
CASSRTGGGNQPQHF
>-|TRBV30|TRBJ2-3|-
TGTGCCTGGAGTGTACTGACAGATACGCAGTATTTT
CAWSVLTDTQYF
>-|TRBV19|TRBJ1-2|-
TGTGCCAGTAGTATTCGGGAAGGCTATGGCTACACCTTC
CASSIREGYGYTF
>TRBD2|TRBV6-2/TRBV6-3|TRBJ2-7|few
TGTGCCAGCAGTTACCCGACTAGCGGTTATTCCACCTACGAGCAGTACTTC
CASSYPTSGYSTYEQYF
>TRBD1|TRBV6-2/TRBV6-3|TRBJ1-5|-
TGTGCCAGCAGCCAGACAGGGGGCGCGGAACAGCCCCAGCATTTT
CASSQTGGAEQPQHF
>-|TRBV7-6|TRBJ2-7|-
TGTGCCAGCAGCGCAACAGGGCCTAGCTCCTACGAGCAGTACTTC
CASSATGPSSYEQYF
>-|TRBV6-1|TRBJ1-6|-
TGTGCCAGCAGTGAACACGGACAGTCGAGTTCACCCCTCCACTTT
CASSEHGQSSSPLHF
>TRBD2|TRBV4-2|TRBJ2-3|-
TGTGCCAGCAGCCAAGCCATAACCCCGGCTAGCGGGGTTAAAAAAGATACGCAGTATTTT
CASSQAITPASGVKKDTQYF
>-|TRBV9|TRBJ2-3|-
TGTGCCAGCAGCGTAGAGGCTAGCGCTCACACAGATACGCAGTATTTT
CASSVEASAHTDTQYF
>TRBD1|TRBV27|TRBJ1-4|few
TGTGCCAGCCGTAACTCAGGGGGTAATGAAAAACTGTTTTTT
CASRNSGGNEKLFF
>TRBD2|TRBV4-2|TRBJ2-1|few
TGTGCCAGCAGCCAAGATGCGACGGGGGGAGTCTCCAATGAGCAGTTCTTC
CASSQDATGGVSNEQFF
>-|TRBV28|TRBJ1-1|-
TGTGCCGCCAGCAGTTTAAAGGCAGGGGCTGAAGCTTTCTTT
CAASSLKAGAEAFF
>-|TRBV7-8|TRBJ2-1|-
TGTGCCAGCAGCCCATACTACAACAATGAGCAGTTCTTC
CASSPYYNNEQFF
>TRBD1|TRBV9|TRBJ2-7|-
TGTGCCAGCAGCGTAGAGACAGGGGCCTACGAGCAGTACTTC
CASSVETGAYEQYF
>-|TRBV5-1|TRBJ2-1|-
TGCGCCAGCAGCTTGGATGGGGGCGCTTACAATGAGCAGTTCTTC
CASSLDGGAYNEQFF
>TRBD2|TRBV4-1|TRBJ2-1|-
TGCGCCAGCAGCCCGCTGGGGACTAGCGGGAGTAATGAGCAGTTCTTC
CASSPLGTSGSNEQFF
>-|TRBV6-5|TRBJ2-2|-
TGTGCCAGCAGGTTCGGAGGCACCGGGGAGCTGTTTTTT
CASRFGGTGELFF
>TRBD1|TRBV6-2/TRBV6-3|TRBJ1-2|-
TGTGCCAGCAGCACAGGGGCCTATGGCTACACCTTC
CASSTGAYGYTF
>TRBD2|TRBV11-2|TRBJ2-5|-
TGTGCCAGCAGCCCATGGACTAGCGGGGGGGGAGAGACCCAGTACTTC
CASSPWTSGGGETQYF
>-|TRBV9|TRBJ1-3|few
TGTGCCAGCAGCCCCGCTCCGGGGGGACGTGGAAACACCATATATTTT
CASSPAPGGRGNTIYF
>TRBD2|TRBV7-3|TRBJ2-1|-
TGTGCCAGCAGCCGATCGACTAGCAGCAATGAGCAGTTCTTC
CASSRSTSSNEQFF
>TRBD2|TRBV9|TRBJ2-3|-
TGTGCCAGCAGCGTAGGGGGGTTGCTAGCGGAGCAGTATTTT
CASSVGGLLAEQYF
>-|TRBV5-1|TRBJ2-1|-
TGCGCCAGCAGCTTGAGCTTTAGCAACAATGAGCAGTTCTTC
CASSLSFSNNEQFF
>-|TRBV4-1|TRBJ1-2|few
TGCGCCAGCAGCCATGATCAGCGTAACTATGGCTACACCTTC
CASSHDQRNYGYTF
>-|TRBV28|TRBJ1-4|-
TGTGCCAGCACGACGGGGATGCGGGGGGAAAAACTGTTTTTT
CASTTGMRGEKLFF